This T cell receptor beta chain comes out of a study of identical twins. Whole-study findings and limits: Sequences that were beta out-of-frame showed weaker excess twin sharing. Without tracking the same donors, conclusions rested on cross-sectional statistical analysis.

In regard to this clonotype: Its specificity is unknown.

V was pared by 4 bases and J by 10 bases, with 10 bases between. Germline CDR1 ENHRY, CDR2 SYGVKD. This CDR3 contains 11 residues. From the 5' RACE reads, TCRdb called clonotypes with MiXCR, one entry per CDR3 protein. The sample holds 200,000 to 250,000 distinct CDR3 sequences, roughly 13% seen once. The sample was also reused in another study, on yellow fever vaccine responses in identical twins. Turning to that study: Vaccine T cell responses of twins reportedly seemed partly convergent and partly personalized.

Sequenced input: memory (CD45RO+) T cells sorted from blood. The TCR originated in a woman aged 18-29 years in good health. The V gene is TRBV10-3, the J gene TRBJ1-2; D is ambiguous. In DNA form, the CDR3 reads TGTGCCATCAGTGCGATGGGGAACTACACCTTC. Protein sequence: CAISAMGNYTF.